This T cell receptor beta chain was recorded in a study of cytomegalovirus exposure and HLA in healthy donors. Germline-derived CDR1 and CDR2 are MNHEY and SVGAGI. CDR3 length: 15 residues. V lost 0 bases and J 4 bases, leaving 10 bases between the germline ends. PCR was performed using 60 Vbeta and 13 Jbeta primers. Clones were sequenced by immunoSEQ multiplex PCR, and TCRdb holds only the in-frame ones, with some missing. The table shows 300,000 or so clones, with approximately 85% occurring only once. The chain has TRBV6-5 and TRBJ1-5; possible D gene TRBD1, 5 bases. The material sequenced was PBMCs. This sequence originates from a woman in her forties in good health and CMV-seropositive. The CDR3 is CASSYSMGGNQPQHF. DNA of the CDR3: TGTGCCAGCAGTTACTCGATGGGGGGAAATCAGCCCCAGCATTTT.